The clone carrying this T cell receptor (beta chain) was recorded many times. Its specificity is not known. The data were obtained in a study of T cells after yellow fever vaccination. On the study more broadly: For low cell numbers, libraries were made with SMART-Seq v4 Ultra Low Input.

Study results and limitations: In post-booster samples, most primary-vaccination clones reappeared (roughly 96% CD4, 75% to 90% CD8). Researchers report a weaker secondary response that nonetheless peaked faster, day 5 versus 15.

With V trimmed by 0 bases and J by 12 bases, 5 bases remained unmatched. CDR1 and CDR2 from the germline V gene are SNHLY and FYNNEI. This CDR3 is 12 amino acids long. A universal primer site and UMIs were added as TCR cDNA was made by 5'RACE template switching. TCRdb analysed the 5' RACE reads with MiXCR anew, one entry per CDR3 protein. This sample has roughly 140,000 distinct CDR3 sequences; more than 6% occur once, and the top ten carry around 0.73%. Sequencing used CD4+ T cells sorted from PBMCs, obtained 5 days after the yellow fever booster vaccination. The clonotype originates from a young man who received the YFV17D yellow fever vaccine. The chain is built from TRBV2 and TRBJ2-7, with 7 bases lining up with TRBD2. The DNA for the CDR3 is TGTGCCAGCAGTGAAGCGCAACTAGCGTCGTACTTC. This gives the protein CASSEAQLASYF.